The 15 T cell receptor beta chains presented below share a single source sample, sequenced in a study of cytomegalovirus exposure and HLA in healthy donors. Profiled with immunoSEQ multiplex PCR; TCRdb holds only in-frame clones, not every one. The table has around 300,000 clones, approximately 85% seen once. Sequenced sample: PBMCs. Receptors originate from a man aged 25 to 40 in good health and CMV-seronegative.

V usage is TRBV15 and J usage is TRBJ2-1; tentative D call: TRBD1 (5 bases). The CDR3 is 13 residues long. The V gene's germline CDR1 is LNHNV and CDR2 YYDKDF (reference sequence). V was pared by 0 bases and J by 10 bases, with 10 bases between. The CDR3 here is CATSRDLRGEQFF. CDR3 DNA: TGTGCCACCAGCAGAGATTTAAGGGGCGAGCAGTTCTTC.

For this clone: Other DNA variants within this sample encode the same CDR3. The chain employs TRBV20-1 and TRBJ1-2; D is unresolved. V gave up 3 bases and J gave up 5 bases, with 7 bases separating them. CDR1 and CDR2 from the germline V gene are DFQATT and SNEGSKA (reference sequence). CDR3 size: 11 residues. CDR3 bases: TGCAGTGCTAGGGCAGGATATGGCTACACCTTC. Translating gives CSARAGYGYTF.

V gene TRBV28 combines with J gene TRBJ2-7, with a weak D call TRBD1 (5 bases). CDR1 and CDR2 (germline): MDHEN, SYDVKM. The CDR3 runs to 16 residues. Trimming left V 2 bases short and J 3 bases short, with 17 bases between. CDR3 region: CASSLPSTEPVYEQYF. The CDR3 DNA sequence: TGTGCCAGCAGTTTACCTTCGACAGAGCCAGTCTACGAGCAGTACTTC.

J is TRBJ2-7 and V is TRBV9, with 9 bases that match TRBD2. V was clipped by 0 bases and J by 2 bases; unmatched bases: 3. CDR3 length: 15 amino acids. The germline V gene has CDR1 SGDLS and CDR2 YYNGEE. DNA of the CDR3: TGTGCCAGCAGCGTAGGGGGCGGGGGGGCCTACGAGCAGTACTTC. Amino acid sequence: CASSVGGGGAYEQYF.

On this clone itself: A read error may produce the germline difference seen at one junction end. This chain uses TRBV30 with TRBJ2-7, with D perhaps matching TRBD1 (6 bases). CDR3 length: 11 residues. Germline lookup yields CDR1 GTSNPN and CDR2 SVGIG (reference sequence). The CDR3 DNA reads TGTGCCTGGAGCGTGGTAGACAGGCTCCACTTC. Translating gives CAWSVVDRLHF.

This chain connects TRBV5-6 to TRBJ2-6; TRBD1 might be the D (5 bases). The CDR3 length is 15 residues. Germline V gene sequence: CDR1 SGHDT, CDR2 YYEEEE. The V end was cut by 1 base, the J end by 0 bases, with 5 bases between. The CDR3 protein is CASSLTGSGANVLTF. The DNA of the CDR3 is TGTGCCAGCAGCTTGACAGGCTCTGGGGCCAACGTCCTGACTTTC.

The CDR3 sequence is CASSVTGVNSPLHF. CDR3 coding DNA: TGTGCCAGCAGCGTCACAGGGGTTAATTCACCCCTCCACTTT. This chain joins TRBV9 and TRBJ1-6, with 7 bases identical to TRBD1. The CDR3 is 14 residues long. J gave up 6 bases and V 2 bases, and 2 bases lay outside the gene matches. Germline V gene sequence: CDR1 SGDLS, CDR2 YYNGEE.

This rearrangement joins TRBV9 to TRBJ2-7, with D perhaps matching TRBD1 (5 bases). CDR3 length: 14 amino acids. The V gene lost 4 bases and the J gene lost 4 bases, with 15 bases spanning the gap. Germline V CDR1 and CDR2: SGDLS, YYNGEE. The CDR3 loop is CASSRTGVAYEQYF. Here the CDR3 DNA reads TGTGCCAGCAGCAGAACAGGTGTCGCTTACGAGCAGTACTTC.

The J gene is TRBJ1-1, the V gene TRBV19, with D possibly TRBD1 on 6 matching bases. The CDR3 loop spans 15 amino acids. In germline, CDR1 is LNHDA, CDR2 SQIVND (reference sequence). Trimming stripped 9 bases from V and 0 bases from J, with 17 bases between. Written as DNA, the CDR3 is TGTGCCAGCCTCGGACAGCAATTCATGAACACTGAAGCTTTCTTT. It encodes CASLGQQFMNTEAFF.

This clone came up once. This rearrangement joins TRBV19 to TRBJ2-1; 14 bases line up with TRBD2. Germline V gene sequence: CDR1 LNHDA, CDR2 SQIVND (reference sequence). This CDR3 comprises 16 residues. Unmatched junction bases numbered 9, after V lost 8 bases and J lost 6 bases. The CDR3 loop is CASSTSGGAVLNEQFF. The CDR3 DNA sequence: TGTGCCAGTTCGACTAGCGGGGGGGCCGTCCTCAATGAGCAGTTCTTC. The entire variable domain, with the rest obtained from reference TRBV19 and TRBJ2-1, is as follows: DGGITQSPKYLFRKEGQNVTLSCEQNLNHDAMYWYRQDPGQGLRLIYYSQIVNDFQKGDIAEGYSVSREKKESFPLTVTSAQKNPTAFYLCASSTSGGAVLNEQFFGPGTRLTVL.

The rearrangement links TRBV6-6 to TRBJ1-1; D unresolved. Between the trimmed V and J ends, which lost 2 bases and 0 bases, there was a span of 7 bases. Germline values: CDR1 MNHNY, CDR2 SVGAGI (reference sequence). The CDR3 length is 14 residues. CDR3 bases: TGTGCCAGCAGTTACGCGGGTGTGAACACTGAAGCTTTCTTT. Protein sequence: CASSYAGVNTEAFF.

The CDR3 bases are TGTGCCAGCTCAACGCGGGAGGGGGCGAGTAATGAGCAGTTCTTC. It specifies CASSTREGASNEQFF. The chain has TRBV7-2 and TRBJ2-1, with 9 bases matching TRBD2. J gave up 7 bases and V 8 bases, and 12 bases lay outside the gene matches. Germline CDR1 and CDR2: SGHTA and FQGNSA. CDR3 length: 15 residues.

This chain joins TRBV7-9 and TRBJ2-7, with D possibly being TRBD1 (5 bases). The CDR3 runs 14 residues. The V end lost 9 bases, the J end lost 2 bases, and 17 bases lay between the germline ends. Per the germline V gene, CDR1 is SEHNR and CDR2 is FQNEAQ (reference sequence). The CDR3 spells CASTNSDTAYEQYF. The CDR3 nucleotides read TGTGCCAGTACCAACTCGGACACCGCCTACGAGCAGTACTTC. The variable domain in full, completed from reference TRBV7-9 and TRBJ2-7, reads DTGVSQNPRHKITKRGQNVTFRCDPISEHNRLYWYRQTLGQGPEFLTYFQNEAQLEKSRLLSDRFSAERPKGSFSTLEIQRTEQGDSAMYLCASTNSDTAYEQYFGPGTRLTVT.

This sequence joins TRBV5-3 and TRBJ1-2; possibly TRBD1 for D (6 bases). TRBV5-3 is flagged as an ORF with uncertain function. V was trimmed by 2 bases and J by 7 bases, leaving 15 bases between them. The CDR3 contains 14 residues. The CDR3: CARSFHRVSSGYTF. The DNA for the CDR3 is TGTGCCAGAAGCTTTCACAGGGTCTCCTCTGGCTACACCTTC.

The V and J genes are TRBV13 and TRBJ2-3; D might be TRBD1 (6 bases). The CDR3 spans 16 residues. Per germline, CDR1 PRHDT and CDR2 FYEKMQ (reference sequence). V was clipped by 2 bases and J by 6 bases, with 18 bases between them. This CDR3 is CASSLPGTRRADTQYF. The DNA for the CDR3 is TGTGCCAGCAGCTTACCCGGGACAAGGCGGGCCGATACGCAGTATTTT.